A single sample gave rise to the 32 T cell receptor beta chains below, sequenced in a study of tumor and adjacent non-tumor tissue in lung cancer (dated 2018 in TCRdb). Receptors were amplified or captured by multiplex PCR. The instrument given in TCRdb is Illumina HiSeq 2500. Following protocols modified from ARM-PCR, the researchers constructed TCRbeta libraries through three rounds of nested PCR with primers (Table S4). TCRdb reworked the public reads: Q25 trimming with fastp, MiXCR clone assembly, productive beta chains retained. One record per CDR3 amino acid sequence lists the most common genes and DNA. The sample table holds some 47,000 distinct CDR3 sequences, of which roughly three fifths were seen once. Around 19% of the sample is held by the ten biggest clonotypes. RNA was isolated from bulk unsorted tissue, and RNA quality was assessed with a NanoDrop ND-1000 and an Agilent 2100. Distant non-tumor tissue taken more than 3 cm from the tumor edge was used as the normal lung sample.

The source material was distant non-tumor lung tissue. Every receptor here comes from a woman aged 40 to 49 with non-small cell lung cancer.

A remark on this clonotype: At one end, the junction sequence differs from germline, possibly due to a read error. The chain has TRBV4-2 and TRBJ1-6; unclear D gene. Germline V gene lookup returns CDR1 LGHNA and CDR2 YNFKEQ. This CDR3 spans 19 amino acids. CDR3 nucleotides: TGTGTCAGCAGCCAAGATTTGCTGGGTTCAAGCTCCTATAATTCACCCCTCCACTTT. Amino acid sequence: CVSSQDLLGSSSYNSPLHF.

This clonotype was seen a few times. The conserved final phenylalanine or tryptophan is absent from the CDR3, which likely points to a read error. V usage is TRBV11-1 and J usage is TRBJ1-2; D remains unclear. The germline CDR1 and CDR2 sequences are SGHAT and FQDESV (reference sequence). The CDR3 covers 15 residues. The CDR3 coding sequence is TGTGCCAGCAGCCTTGGACCGGGGAGCCTGGATGGTTACACCCTC. It translates to CASSLGPGSLDGYTL.

This clonotype was seen a few times. Its ends do not fully match the called genes, so a read error is possible. V is TRBV11-2 and J is TRBJ2-1, with D possibly matching TRBD1 (5 bases). Germline lookup yields CDR1 SGHAT and CDR2 FQNNGV. This CDR3 is 16 amino acids long. CDR3: CASILDRTSTYNEQFF. The CDR3 DNA sequence: TGTGCCAGCATCTTAGATAGGACAAGCACCTACAATGAGCAGTTCTTC.

J is TRBJ2-1 and V is TRBV7-9; TRBD2 matches at 7 bases. The CDR3 has 15 residues. The trim removed 5 bases at V and 4 bases at J, leaving 8 bases unmatched. The germline gives CDR1 SEHNR, CDR2 FQNEAQ (reference sequence). The CDR3 region has the DNA TGTGCCAGCAGCGATGGGTGGGAGGGTTACAATGAGCAGTTCTTC. Translating it yields CASSDGWEGYNEQFF.

For this clonotype: The junction departs from germline at one end; a sequencing error may be responsible. CDR3 in amino acids: CRVAAGQIYDEQFF. The CDR3 bases are TGCAGGGTTGCAGCGGGACAGATCTACGATGAGCAGTTCTTC. This sequence joins TRBV29-1 and TRBJ2-1, with D perhaps given as TRBD1 or TRBD2 (7 bases each). Germline CDR1 reads SQVTM; CDR2 reads ANQGSEA. The CDR3 is 14 amino acids.

Turning to this clonotype: A much larger clone is a single base away; this may be a read error. This sequence joins TRBV20-1 and TRBJ2-7; D is uncertain. This CDR3 is 14 amino acids long. The germline V gene encodes CDR1 DFQATT and CDR2 SNEGSKA (reference sequence). The CDR3 spells CSARDPDRATRQYF. The CDR3 DNA follows: TGCAGTGCTCGAGATCCCGACCGAGCTACGAGGCAGTACTTC.

The chain links TRBV28 to TRBJ2-5; D unresolved. CDR3 length: 14 residues. Germline V gene lookup returns CDR1 MDHEN and CDR2 SYDVKM. Trimming shortened V by 6 bases and J by 5 bases, and 16 bases separated the two germline ends. This CDR3 reads CASRGPGGSETQYF. CDR3 coding DNA: TGTGCCAGCAGGGGTCCAGGCGGTTCTGAGACCCAGTACTTC.

This clonotype was observed at least ten times. The rearrangement uses TRBV20-1 and TRBJ2-1; 7 nucleotides line up with TRBD2. Germline-derived CDR1 and CDR2 are DFQATT and SNEGSKA (reference sequence). This CDR3 has 12 amino acids. Losses at the gene ends were 2 bases for V and 8 bases for J; bases not matched to a gene: 3. The CDR3 bases are TGCAGTGCTAGATCGGGAGGTTATGAGCAGTTCTTC. Protein product: CSARSGGYEQFF.

About this clonotype: Because the CDR3 is missing its conserved closing phenylalanine or tryptophan, this is likely a read error. The chain has TRBV4-1 and TRBJ2-3, with TRBD2 identical over 9 bases. The length of the CDR3 is 16 residues. V dropped 1 base and J dropped 11; count of bases not matched to a gene: 13. Per the germline V gene, CDR1 is MGHRA and CDR2 is YSYEKL. CDR3 amino acids: CASSQAAGGVLGMQYL. The CDR3 coding sequence is TGCGCCAGCAGCCAAGCCGCGGGAGGGGTACTTGGTATGCAGTATCTT.

In regard to this clonotype: A junction end diverges from the germline sequence, so it may reflect a read error. The chain joins TRBV6-1 to TRBJ2-1; TRBD2 is a possible D gene (5 bases). There are 16 residues in the CDR3. Looked up from germline, CDR1 is MNHNS and CDR2 is SASEGT. The CDR3 DNA reads TGTACCAGCAGAAAGGACCAAACACTATCGGGGTGTGAGCAGTTCTTC. This translates into CTSRKDQTLSGCEQFF.

In its sample, this clonotype was seen once. The conserved closing phenylalanine or tryptophan is absent in this CDR3, likely reflecting a read error. The DNA is left out, because the CDR3 cannot be placed on it with certainty; the CDR3 is given as TCRdb lists it. This chain links TRBV11-3 with TRBJ2-1; the table gives TRBD2 as D, unverified against the DNA. The germline V gene has CDR1 SGHNT and CDR2 YENEEA. The length of the CDR3 is 16 amino acids, counting both ends. CDR3 sequence reads: CASSVPGLAANNEHFS.

About this clonotype: The junction departs from the called germline gene at one end, perhaps through a read error. The genes are TRBV11-3 and TRBJ2-7, with no clear D. CDR1 is SGHNT, CDR2 YENEEA, per germline. CDR3 length equals 14 residues. CDR3: CATSPSLQSYEQYF. CDR3 coding DNA: TGTGCCACCAGCCCCAGTTTGCAATCCTACGAGCAGTACTTC.

About this clonotype: One junction end does not reproduce the germline sequence, and a read error may be involved. The rearrangement uses TRBV6-6 and TRBJ2-3; a weak D match, TRBD2 (5 bases). CDR1 and CDR2 from the germline V gene are MNHNY and SVGAGI (reference sequence). The CDR3 has 14 residues. The DNA of the CDR3 is TGTCCCAGCAGTTCACACTCTAGCACAGATACGCAGTATTTC. Its protein product is CPSSSHSSTDTQYF.

In this sample, this clonotype turned up a few times. The chain recombines TRBV18 with TRBJ2-6; no clear D gene. V was trimmed by 3 bases and J by 1 base, leaving 16 bases between them. Per germline, CDR1 KGHSH and CDR2 LQKENI. The CDR3 is 18 residues long. The chain's CDR3 is CASSPNRVGYSGANVLTF. DNA for the CDR3: TGTGCCAGCTCACCCAATAGGGTTGGGTATTCTGGGGCCAACGTCCTGACTTTC.

With regard to this clonotype: Compared with germline, one end of the junction differs, possibly owing to a read error. The rearrangement joins TRBV7-9 to TRBJ1-6; unclear D gene. The CDR3 is 14 residues long. The V gene's germline CDR1 is SEHNR and CDR2 FQNEAQ (reference sequence). CDR3 coding DNA: TGTGTCAGCGGGTCAGACGGCGGAAATTCACCCATCCACTTT. Translation: CVSGSDGGNSPIHF.

On this clonotype itself: A read error may produce the germline difference seen at one junction end. The chain carries TRBV11-2 and TRBJ2-6; possibly TRBD1 for D (5 bases). The germline CDR1 and CDR2 sequences are SGHAT and FQNNGV. The CDR3 length is 16 residues. The DNA of the CDR3 is TGTGCCAACAGCTGGTCAGACCTCTCTGGGGCCAACGTCCAAACTTTC. This translates into CANSWSDLSGANVQTF.

This clonotype turned up a few times. A much larger clonotype is one base distant, so this may be a read error. Here the CDR3 reads CASSLVGRLLEQYF. The DNA for the CDR3 is TGTGCCAGCAGCTTGGTGGGAAGATTATTGGAGCAGTACTTC. The chain combines TRBV5-6 with TRBJ2-7; D unclear. Germline assignment: CDR1 SGHDT and CDR2 YYEEEE. Trimming removed 0 bases at V and 7 bases at J, with 14 bases between. The CDR3 extends over 14 amino acids.

At least ten counts were recorded for this clonotype. V gene TRBV4-1 combines with J gene TRBJ2-3; 10 bases map to TRBD2. V gave up 1 base and J gave up 2 bases; unmatched junction bases: 12. Germline V gives CDR1 MGHRA, CDR2 YSYEKL. This CDR3 is built from 19 residues. In nucleotides, the CDR3 is TGCGCCAGCAGCCAAGTAGGTTCTATAGCGGGGGGACCCACAGATACGCAGTATTTT. Protein sequence: CASSQVGSIAGGPTDTQYF.

This chain uses TRBV11-2 with TRBJ1-2; TRBD1 is a possible D gene (6 bases). CDR1 and CDR2 (germline): SGHAT, FQNNGV. This CDR3 comprises 15 residues. CDR3 sequence (DNA): TGTGCTAACAGCCAATACAAGACAGGACTAAGAGGCTACACCTTC. Protein: CANSQYKTGLRGYTF.

As to this clonotype: This could be a read error, since a much larger clone is one nucleotide away. It is likely a read error, because the conserved phenylalanine at the end of the CDR3 is missing. V is TRBV27 and J is TRBJ1-5, with D possibly being TRBD1 (6 bases). Germline V CDR1 and CDR2: MNHEY, SMNVEV (reference sequence). V lost 7 bases to trimming and J lost 4 bases, with 17 bases between them. The CDR3 consists of 15 residues. The CDR3 here is CASIWGGGGNQPQHS. The CDR3 DNA reads TGTGCCAGCATCTGGGGGGGAGGGGGGAATCAGCCCCAGCATTCT.

With respect to this clonotype: One base away lies a much larger clone, so this may be a sequencing read error. The CDR3 bases are TGTGCCAGCAGATTAAGGGGCAGGTCCTATAATTCACCCCTCCACTTT. Translated: CASRLRGRSYNSPLHF. The chain uses TRBV28 and TRBJ1-6; possibly TRBD1 for D (5 bases). The length of the CDR3 is 16 residues. Looked up from germline, CDR1 is MDHEN and CDR2 is SYDVKM. Trimming cost V 6 bases and J 1 base, with 13 bases left between them.

Turning to this clonotype: The junction does not match germline at one end; this may be a read error. CDR3 region: CSARDRGELQLQHF. As DNA, the CDR3 is TGCAGTGCCAGGGACAGGGGGGAGTTGCAGCTCCAGCATTTT. The chain has TRBV20-1 and TRBJ1-5; 11 bases match TRBD1. CDR1 and CDR2 from the germline V gene are DFQATT and SNEGSKA (reference sequence). There are 14 residues in the CDR3.

In regard to this clonotype: The CDR3 end shows no conserved phenylalanine or tryptophan, and so a read error is likely. The DNA is omitted, as the CDR3 cannot be located on it reliably, and the CDR3 follows TCRdb's listing. J is TRBJ1-4 and V is TRBV11-1; the D call TRBD1 from the table was never checked on the DNA. Per germline, CDR1 SGHAT and CDR2 FQDESV (reference sequence). The CDR3 length equals 16 residues, ends included. The CDR3 protein is CASNLDYETGTEKMFS.

Regarding this clonotype: A much more abundant neighbour one base away suggests this may be a read error. This chain uses TRBV20-1 with TRBJ2-2, with 7 bases aligning to TRBD2. The CDR3 totals 14 residues. J gave up 9 bases and V 5 bases, and 12 bases lay outside the gene matches. Germline CDR1 and CDR2: DFQATT and SNEGSKA (reference sequence). The CDR3 DNA is TGCAGTGCTTTCCTTAGCGGGTCTACCTGGGAGCTGTTTTTT. Its protein is CSAFLSGSTWELFF.

This clonotype was seen ten or more times. This chain joins TRBV6-2 or TRBV6-3 and TRBJ2-5; D ambiguous. The CDR3 spans 14 residues. CDR1 MNHEY and CDR2 SVGEGT come from the germline V gene. Trimming shortened V by 5 bases and J by 1 base, and 11 bases separated the two germline ends. The CDR3, as DNA: TGTGCCAGCAGTCAGACTGGTCCCCAAGAGACCCAGTACTTC. This encodes CASSQTGPQETQYF.

Within the sample, this clonotype is medium-sized (0.01 to 0.1%). The genes are TRBV11-1 and TRBJ2-1; the match to TRBD2 covers 9 bases. Germline trimming cut 5 bases from V and 2 bases from J; bases unmatched to any gene: 7. The CDR3 is 16 residues long. The germline V gene encodes CDR1 SGHAT and CDR2 FQDESV (reference sequence). CDR3 sequence: CASSPGTSRTYNEQFF. The DNA for the CDR3 is TGTGCCAGCAGCCCGGGGACTAGCCGCACCTACAATGAGCAGTTCTTC.

Points on this clonotype: The junction shows a germline mismatch at one end, possibly a read error. The chain has TRBV11-2 and TRBJ2-1; TRBD2 agrees at 9 bases. In germline, CDR1 is SGHAT, CDR2 FQNNGV. This CDR3 has 15 amino acids. The CDR3 sequence is CASSLDPSGGIGQFF. The CDR3 bases are TGCGCCAGCAGCTTAGATCCCAGCGGGGGGATTGGACAGTTCTTC.

Of note for this clonotype: One base away lies a much larger clone, so this may be a sequencing read error. The chain joins TRBV20-1 to TRBJ2-3; a possible D gene is TRBD2 (6 bases). CDR1 and CDR2 (germline): DFQATT, SNEGSKA (reference sequence). The CDR3 is made up of 14 amino acids. CDR3 sequence reads: CSVRPLAGTDAQYF. The DNA of the CDR3 is TGCAGTGTCCGACCACTAGCTGGCACAGATGCGCAGTATTTT.

A word on this clonotype: A much larger clone is a single base away; this may be a read error. The chain combines TRBV20-1 with TRBJ2-7, with TRBD1 matching over 7 bases. Germline V gene data show CDR1 as DFQATT and CDR2 as SNEGSKA (reference sequence). The CDR3 contains 14 residues. The CDR3 nucleotides read TGCAGTGCAACGACAGGGACCTTAGGGTACGAGCAGTGCTTC. Translating gives CSATTGTLGYEQCF.

Note on this clonotype: Being one base from a much bigger clone, this may be a read error. This chain links TRBV29-1 with TRBJ2-1; D gene uncertain. Germline CDR1 reads SQVTM; CDR2 reads ANQGSEA. The CDR3 totals 16 residues. Trimming removed 6 bases from V and 2 bases from J, with 20 bases in between. CDR3 nucleotides: TGCAGCGTCCCGAAACGCATCTCCCGAACCTACAATGAGCAGTTCTTC. Protein sequence: CSVPKRISRTYNEQFF.

This chain uses TRBV12-3 or TRBV12-4 with TRBJ2-2; D might be TRBD2 (6 bases). Trimming pared 8 bases from V and 7 bases from J, leaving 17 bases between. CDR3 length equals 14 residues. This CDR3 is CASGPGLKHGELFF. As DNA, the CDR3 is TGTGCCAGCGGACCGGGACTGAAGCACGGGGAGCTGTTTTTT.

Concerning this clonotype itself: The CDR3 does not end in the conserved phenylalanine or tryptophan, so this is likely a read error. This sequence joins TRBV5-6 and TRBJ1-2; the match to TRBD1 covers 7 bases. The CDR3 length is 13 residues. After removal of 5 bases from V and 6 bases from J, the junction contained 7 bases not matched to a gene. Per the germline V gene, CDR1 is SGHDT and CDR2 is YYEEEE. CDR3 sequence (DNA): TGTGCCAGCAGACGTGACAGGGACGATGGCTACACCATC. As protein: CASRRDRDDGYTI.